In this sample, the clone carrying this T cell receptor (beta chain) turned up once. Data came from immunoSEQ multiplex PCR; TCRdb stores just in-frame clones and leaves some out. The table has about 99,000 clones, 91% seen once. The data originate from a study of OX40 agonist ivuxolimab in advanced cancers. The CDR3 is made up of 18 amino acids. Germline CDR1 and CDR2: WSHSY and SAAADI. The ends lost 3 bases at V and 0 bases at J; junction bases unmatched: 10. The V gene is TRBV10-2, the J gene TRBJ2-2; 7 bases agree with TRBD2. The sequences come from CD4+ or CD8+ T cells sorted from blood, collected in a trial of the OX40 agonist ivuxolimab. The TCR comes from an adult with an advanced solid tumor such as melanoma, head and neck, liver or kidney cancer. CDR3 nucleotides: TGCGCCAGCAGTGAAGGGATGACCGGGAGGACGAACACCGGGGAGCTGTTTTTT. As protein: CASSEGMTGRTNTGELFF.